The T cell receptor beta chain under discussion was sequenced for a study of metastatic and nonmetastatic thyroid tumors. For this clone: The antigen remains unidentified.

TCRdb reassembled clones from the PCR reads with MiXCR. The table shows about 14,000 clones, with around 3.6% occurring only once. Prior to thyroid surgery, none of the patients had received any treatment. Trimming cost V 5 bases and J 4 bases; bases outside gene matches: 6. The CDR3 loop spans 16 amino acids. Germline assignment: CDR1 SGHAT and CDR2 FQNNGV. Study-level points and caveats: Patients with malignant thyroid tumors reportedly had significantly higher TCR beta diversity than those with benign nodules, in blood and tumor.

The TCR originated in a female donor with papillary thyroid cancer or a benign thyroid nodule (not recorded which). Some clones in this sample may be carry-over from other donors' samples. The chain carries TRBV11-2 and TRBJ2-1, with 12 bases lining up with TRBD2. Sequencing was performed on tumor tissue. CDR3 loop: CASSPRTSGAYNEQFF. CDR3 in DNA: TGTGCCAGCAGCCCCCGGACTAGCGGGGCTTACAATGAGCAGTTCTTC.